This entry describes one T cell receptor beta chain. This CDR3 has 20 amino acids. The germline V gene has CDR1 SGHTA and CDR2 FQGTGA. The ends lost 5 bases at V and 0 bases at J; junction bases unmatched: 22. The authors' processing: Amplifying reference gene primers gave estimates of nucleated cell counts. This table comes from immunoSEQ multiplex PCR, and its TCRdb copy is limited to in-frame clones, with some not included. D and trimming come from the DNA, and the V and J calls and clone size come from that table. The repertoire consists of about 140,000 clones, with around 88% occurring once and the leading ten covering under 6%. This entry belongs to a study of blood T cell repertoires in COVID-19.

Sequencing used peripheral blood. The genes are TRBV7-3 and TRBJ2-7, with 7 bases fitting TRBD2. The sequence was collected from a human donor in a cohort sampled during active COVID-19. The CDR3: CASSLKASGRSGTGSYEQYF. As DNA, the CDR3 is TGTGCCAGCAGCCTAAAGGCATCAGGGAGAAGCGGGACGGGCTCCTACGAGCAGTACTTC.